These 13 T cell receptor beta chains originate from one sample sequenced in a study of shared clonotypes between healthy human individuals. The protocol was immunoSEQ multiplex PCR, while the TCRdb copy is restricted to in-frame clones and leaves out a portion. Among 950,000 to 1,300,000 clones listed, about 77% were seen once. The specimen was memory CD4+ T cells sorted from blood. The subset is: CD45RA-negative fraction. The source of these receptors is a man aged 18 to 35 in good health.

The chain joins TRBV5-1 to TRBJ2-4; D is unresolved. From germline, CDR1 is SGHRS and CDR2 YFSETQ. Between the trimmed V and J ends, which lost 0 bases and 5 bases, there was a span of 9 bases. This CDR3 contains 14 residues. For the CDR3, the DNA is TGCGCCAGCAGCTTGGGCCCGACGGAAAACATTCAGTACTTC. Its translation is CASSLGPTENIQYF.

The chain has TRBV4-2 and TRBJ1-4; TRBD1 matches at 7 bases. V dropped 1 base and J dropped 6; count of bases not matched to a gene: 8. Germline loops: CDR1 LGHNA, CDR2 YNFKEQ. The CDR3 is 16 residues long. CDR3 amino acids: CASSQGRDTGDEKLFF. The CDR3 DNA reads TGTGCCAGCAGCCAAGGCCGGGACACAGGGGATGAAAAACTGTTTTTT.

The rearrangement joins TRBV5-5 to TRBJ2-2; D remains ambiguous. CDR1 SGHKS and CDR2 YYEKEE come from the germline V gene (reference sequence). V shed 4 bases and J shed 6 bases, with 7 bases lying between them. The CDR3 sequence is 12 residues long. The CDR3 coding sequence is TGTGCCAGCAGCACCCGGTCCGGGGAGCTGTTTTTT. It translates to CASSTRSGELFF.

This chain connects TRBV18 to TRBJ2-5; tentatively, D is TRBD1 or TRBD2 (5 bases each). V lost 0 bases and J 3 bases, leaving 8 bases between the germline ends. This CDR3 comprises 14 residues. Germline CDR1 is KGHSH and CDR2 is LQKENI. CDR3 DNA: TGTGCCAGCTCACCACCGGGACCAGAAGAGACCCAGTACTTC. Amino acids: CASSPPGPEETQYF.

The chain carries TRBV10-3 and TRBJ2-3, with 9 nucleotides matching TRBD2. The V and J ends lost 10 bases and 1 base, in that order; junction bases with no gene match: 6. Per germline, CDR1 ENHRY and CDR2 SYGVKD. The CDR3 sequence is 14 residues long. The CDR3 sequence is CATRSGGGTDTQYF. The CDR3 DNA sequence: TGTGCCACCCGTAGCGGGGGAGGCACAGATACGCAGTATTTT.

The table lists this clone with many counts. The CDR3 loop is CASRWGNTGELFF. The CDR3 bases are TGTGCCAGCAGATGGGGGAACACCGGGGAGCTGTTTTTT. This chain joins TRBV6-6 and TRBJ2-2; D remains ambiguous. This CDR3 region has 13 residues. Germline V lookup: CDR1 MNHNY, CDR2 SVGAGI (reference sequence). Trimming cost V 6 bases and J 1 base, with 6 bases left between them.

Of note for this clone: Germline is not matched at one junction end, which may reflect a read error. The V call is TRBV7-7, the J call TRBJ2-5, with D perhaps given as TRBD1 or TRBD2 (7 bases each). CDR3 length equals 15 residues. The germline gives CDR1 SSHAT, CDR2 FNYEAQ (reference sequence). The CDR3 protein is CASSPRGGLQETQYF. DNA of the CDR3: TGTGCTAGCAGCCCCAGGGGGGGACTACAAGAGACCCAGTACTTC.

CDR3 nucleotide sequence: TGTGCCAGCAGCGTTGGGTCTCAGGGCCGAGGAGGCACTGAAGCTTTCTTT. Its protein is CASSVGSQGRGGTEAFF. The V call is TRBV9, the J call TRBJ1-1; possible D gene TRBD1, 5 bases. Germline V gene sequence: CDR1 SGDLS, CDR2 YYNGEE. CDR3 length: 17 residues. V lost 2 bases and J 4 bases, leaving 21 bases between the germline ends.

The CDR3 region is CATDVGRNEQFF. The CDR3 DNA is TGTGCCACGGACGTAGGGAGAAATGAGCAGTTCTTC. The chain uses TRBV28 and TRBJ2-1, with D possibly being TRBD2 (5 bases). This CDR3 has 12 residues. Germline V CDR1 and CDR2: MDHEN, SYDVKM. Trimming took off 10 bases at V and 7 bases at J, with 14 bases between the two ends.

The CDR3 DNA follows: TGTGCCAGTAGTCTACAGGGGCTGGGGGAAAAACTGTTTTTT. Amino acid sequence: CASSLQGLGEKLFF. This chain uses TRBV19 with TRBJ1-4; 7 bases fit TRBD1. J gave up 8 bases and V 5 bases, and 8 bases lay outside the gene matches. Germline lookup yields CDR1 LNHDA and CDR2 SQIVND (reference sequence). The CDR3 is 14 amino acids.

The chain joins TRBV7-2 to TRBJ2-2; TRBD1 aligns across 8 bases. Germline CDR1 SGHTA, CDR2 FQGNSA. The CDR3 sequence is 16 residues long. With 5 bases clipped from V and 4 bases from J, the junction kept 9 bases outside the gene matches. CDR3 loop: CASSRRSTGGTGELFF. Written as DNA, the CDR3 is TGTGCCAGCAGCCGTCGTTCCACAGGGGGCACCGGGGAGCTGTTTTTT.

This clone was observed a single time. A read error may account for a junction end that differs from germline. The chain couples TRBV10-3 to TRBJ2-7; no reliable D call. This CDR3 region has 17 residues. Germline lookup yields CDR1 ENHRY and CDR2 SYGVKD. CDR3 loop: CASSPISTTGSPGGQYF. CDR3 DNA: TGTGCCAGCAGTCCCATTTCTACGACCGGTAGTCCAGGTGGGCAGTACTTC.

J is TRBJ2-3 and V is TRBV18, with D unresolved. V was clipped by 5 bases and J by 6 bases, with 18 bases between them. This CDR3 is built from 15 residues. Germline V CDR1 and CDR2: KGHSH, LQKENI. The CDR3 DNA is TGTGCCAGCTCATACACCGGGCCCCCTGAGGATACGCAGTATTTT. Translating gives CASSYTGPPEDTQYF.